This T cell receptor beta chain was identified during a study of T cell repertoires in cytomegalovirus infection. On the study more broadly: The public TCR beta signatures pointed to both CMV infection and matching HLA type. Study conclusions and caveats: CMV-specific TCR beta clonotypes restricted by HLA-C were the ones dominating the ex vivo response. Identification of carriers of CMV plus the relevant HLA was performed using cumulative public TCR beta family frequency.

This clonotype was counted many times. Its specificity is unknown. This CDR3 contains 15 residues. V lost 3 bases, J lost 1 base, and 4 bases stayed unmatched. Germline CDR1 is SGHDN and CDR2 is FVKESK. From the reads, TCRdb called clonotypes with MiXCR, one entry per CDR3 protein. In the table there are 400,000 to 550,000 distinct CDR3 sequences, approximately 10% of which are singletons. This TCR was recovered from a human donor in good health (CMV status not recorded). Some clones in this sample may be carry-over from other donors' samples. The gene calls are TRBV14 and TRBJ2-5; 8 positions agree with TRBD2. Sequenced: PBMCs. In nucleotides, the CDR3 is TGTGCCAGCAGCCAGAAACTAGCGGTCCAAGAGACCCAGTACTTC. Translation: CASSQKLAVQETQYF.